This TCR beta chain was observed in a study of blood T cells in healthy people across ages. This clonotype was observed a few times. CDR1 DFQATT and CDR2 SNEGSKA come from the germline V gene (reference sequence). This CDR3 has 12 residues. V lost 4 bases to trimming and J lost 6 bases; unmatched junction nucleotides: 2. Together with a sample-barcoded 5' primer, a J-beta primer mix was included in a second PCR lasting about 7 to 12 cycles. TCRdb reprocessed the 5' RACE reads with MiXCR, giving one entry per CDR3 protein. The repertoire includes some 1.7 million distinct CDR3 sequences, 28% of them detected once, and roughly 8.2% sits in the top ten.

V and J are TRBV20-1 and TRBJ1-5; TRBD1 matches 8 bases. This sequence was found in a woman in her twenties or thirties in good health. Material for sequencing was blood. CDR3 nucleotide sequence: TGCAGTGCTACAGGGGGCCCTCAGCCCCAGCATTTT. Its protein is CSATGGPQPQHF.